The T cell receptor (beta chain) under discussion was sequenced for a study of OX40 agonist ivuxolimab in advanced cancers. As for the study in general: The study enrolled dose-escalation patients with hepatocellular carcinoma, melanoma, renal cell or head and neck cancer.

V lost 1 base, J lost 5 bases, and 4 bases stayed unmatched. The germline gives CDR1 MGHRA, CDR2 YSYEKL. The CDR3 is 14 residues long. The assay was immunoSEQ multiplex PCR, and TCRdb's table has in-frame clones only and misses some. The sample lists 45,000 to 50,000 clones; less than 85% were seen once. On this clone: Antigen unknown.

Whole-study results and caveats: Doses of 0.1 to 3.0 mg/kg were accompanied by clonal expansion of CD4+ and CD8+ blood T cells by week 6. More expanded clones were seen, on average, in CD8+ T cells than in CD4+.

This clonotype was obtained from an adult with an advanced solid tumor such as melanoma, head and neck, liver or kidney cancer. V gene TRBV4-1 combines with J gene TRBJ2-5, with TRBD1 matching 7 bases. Sequenced here: CD4+ or CD8+ T cells sorted from blood, sampled in a trial of the OX40 agonist ivuxolimab. The CDR3 sequence is CASSQGQGVETQYF. DNA of the CDR3: TGCGCCAGCAGCCAAGGGCAGGGGGTGGAGACCCAGTACTTC.